The entry below gives a single T cell receptor beta chain sequence along with its context. In the source study's methods: Reference gene primers were amplified, and this amplification served to estimate nucleated cell counts. Data came from immunoSEQ multiplex PCR; TCRdb stores just in-frame clones and leaves some out. That table is the source of V, J and clone size, and D and trimming were worked out from the DNA. The sample lists 300,000 or so clones; approximately 91% were seen once. This record comes from a study of blood T cell repertoires in COVID-19. As for the study in general: Donors in the United States, Italy and Spain gave samples during acute or convalescent COVID-19. Sources were T cells, B-cell-depleted T cells, or PBMCs; the material itself was cDNA or gDNA.

V lost 3 bases, J lost 5 bases, and 13 bases lay in between. The CDR3 length is 14 residues. The germline V gene encodes CDR1 KGHSH and CDR2 LQKENI. A Seattle source enrolled patients during active infection and followed them longitudinally. Sequences were obtained from peripheral blood. The TCR originated in a woman aged 25 to 39 with COVID-19, enrolled during active disease. This chain joins TRBV18 and TRBJ1-1, with D possibly being TRBD1 (5 bases). The CDR3 DNA is TGTGCCAGCTCACCCTCGCAGGGTCGGACTGAAGCTTTCTTT. It translates to CASSPSQGRTEAFF.